One sample yielded the 2 T cell receptor beta chains listed below, sequenced in a study of fetal regulatory T cell absence and autoimmunity. TCRdb's table, derived via immunoSEQ multiplex PCR, lists solely in-frame clones and lacks some. Counted here are 95,000 to 100,000 clones, about 78% occurring once; the ten biggest clones make up about 2.1%. Sequences were obtained from pancreas tissue. All receptors come from a male donor with IPEX syndrome.

V and J are TRBV28 and TRBJ2-3; D remains unclear. The CDR3 length is 12 residues. V lost 6 bases to trimming and J lost 7 bases, with 11 bases between them. Germline V gene lookup returns CDR1 MDHEN and CDR2 SYDVKM. CDR3: CASSYFRHTQYF. Written as DNA, the CDR3 is TGTGCCAGCAGCTACTTCAGGCATACGCAGTATTTT.

V usage is TRBV5-1 and J usage is TRBJ1-1; tentative D call: TRBD1 (5 bases). This CDR3 has 17 amino acids. The V gene lost 1 base and the J gene lost 1 base, with 17 bases spanning the gap. Per germline, CDR1 SGHRS and CDR2 YFSETQ. Written as DNA, the CDR3 is TGCGCCAGCAGCTTGAGTAATAGCGGGACCCCGAACACTGAAGCTTTCTTT. It yields the protein CASSLSNSGTPNTEAFF.